This T cell receptor (beta chain) was obtained from a study of shared clonotypes between healthy human individuals. Terminally differentiated effector memory CD45RA+ cells were excluded by CCR7 positive selection of CD45RO-negative cells. The donor cohort consisted entirely of Caucasian adults residing in Nashville, Tennessee. Germline loops: CDR1 SEHNR, CDR2 FQNEAQ (reference sequence). CDR3 size: 15 residues. Trimming at V came to 0 bases and at J to 3 bases, leaving 4 bases not matched to a gene. On this clone itself: Other DNA sequences from this sample encode an identical CDR3 as well.

This table comes from immunoSEQ multiplex PCR, and its TCRdb copy is limited to in-frame clones, with some not included. Here the sample spans about 2 million clones, about 95% being singletons. The chain is built from TRBV7-9 and TRBJ1-1, with 7 bases matching TRBD1. This TCR came from a man younger than 35 in good health. The sequencing input was naive CD8+ T cells sorted from blood. CDR3 DNA sequence: TGTGCCAGCAGCTTAGCTCAGGGGGTAGACACTGAAGCTTTCTTT. It encodes CASSLAQGVDTEAFF.